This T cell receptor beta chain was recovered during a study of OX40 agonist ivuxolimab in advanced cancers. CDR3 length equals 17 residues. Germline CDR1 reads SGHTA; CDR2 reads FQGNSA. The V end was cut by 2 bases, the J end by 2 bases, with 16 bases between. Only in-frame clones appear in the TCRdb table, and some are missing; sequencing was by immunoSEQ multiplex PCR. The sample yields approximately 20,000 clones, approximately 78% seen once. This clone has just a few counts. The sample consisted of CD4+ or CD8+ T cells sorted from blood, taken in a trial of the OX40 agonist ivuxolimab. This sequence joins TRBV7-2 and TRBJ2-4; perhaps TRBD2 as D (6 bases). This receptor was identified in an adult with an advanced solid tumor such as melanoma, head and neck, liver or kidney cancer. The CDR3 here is CASSLTGTRETKNIQYF. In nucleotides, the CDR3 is TGTGCCAGCAGCTTAACCGGGACTCGGGAGACCAAAAACATTCAGTACTTC.